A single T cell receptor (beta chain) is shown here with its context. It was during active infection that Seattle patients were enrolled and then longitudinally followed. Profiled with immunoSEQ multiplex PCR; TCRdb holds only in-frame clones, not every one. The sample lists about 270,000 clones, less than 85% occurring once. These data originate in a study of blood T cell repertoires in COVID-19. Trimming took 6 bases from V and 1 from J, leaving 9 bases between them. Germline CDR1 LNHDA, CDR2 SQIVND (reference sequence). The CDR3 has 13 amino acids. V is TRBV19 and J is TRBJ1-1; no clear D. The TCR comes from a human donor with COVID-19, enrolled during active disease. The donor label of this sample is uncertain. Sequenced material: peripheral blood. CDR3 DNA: TGTGCCAGTAGCGTGGCCGAGAACACTGAAGCTTTCTTT. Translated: CASSVAENTEAFF.